A selection of T cell receptor beta chains follows, all from one sample in a study of monozygotic twins with inflammatory bowel disease. One entry per CDR3 protein, without DNA, is what TCRdb gives after re-calling the 5' RACE reads. Its table lists a few hundred thousand distinct CDR3 sequences. Sequencing was carried out using blood. These receptors were taken from a human donor with ulcerative colitis or Crohn's disease, or a healthy co-twin of an affected twin (not recorded which). Each CDR3 is given with its conserved first and last residue. Each record gives: J gene, V gene, CDR3 protein.

TRBJ1-5 | TRBV27 | CASSPQGSRNQPQHF
TRBJ2-3 | TRBV20-1 | CSARDGAGTGTDTQYF
TRBJ2-7 | TRBV7-2 | CASSFRGYYEQYF
TRBJ2-2 | TRBV7-3 | CASSSGGRGTGELFF
TRBJ2-7 | TRBV4-2 | CASSQDYGGKSYEQYF
TRBJ1-5 | TRBV2 | CASSLQGTGGGQPQHF
TRBJ1-1 | TRBV11-2 | CASSLEGTELNTEAFF
TRBJ1-1 | TRBV6-1 | CASSVFRGANTEAFF
TRBJ2-3 | TRBV7-9 | CASSSGVGGTFTDTQYF
TRBJ2-7 | TRBV7-2 | CASSSWIYEQYF
TRBJ2-7 | TRBV7-2 | CASSFQGAAEQYF
TRBJ1-2 | TRBV7-2 | CASSAPGGNYGYTF
TRBJ2-7 | TRBV7-2 | CASVSWDHYEQYF
TRBJ2-3 | TRBV10-3 | CAISGLAGPGTDTQYF
TRBJ1-4 | TRBV7-9 | CASSLGHGYSLFF
TRBJ2-5 | TRBV5-4 | CASSALGGTEQTQYF
TRBJ1-5 | TRBV7-9 | CASSPGRTGQPQHF
TRBJ2-3 | TRBV20-1 | CSARRSGGGTDTQYF
TRBJ2-7 | TRBV7-2 | CASSGGPDYEQYF
TRBJ2-7 | TRBV11-1 | CASSLSGVGYEQYF
TRBJ2-7 | TRBV4-3 | CASSQVAQGSHEQYF
TRBJ1-6 | TRBV7-2 | CASMRDRGTYSPLHF
TRBJ2-1 | TRBV7-9 | CASPRGEGGSSYNEQFF
TRBJ2-7 | TRBV18 | CASSPSVRDEQYF
TRBJ2-3 | TRBV5-1 | CASSSTGGHADTQYF
TRBJ2-2 | TRBV19 | CASSMLTAPNTGELFF
TRBJ1-5 | TRBV7-2 | CASSLAGAGQGQPQHF
TRBJ2-2 | TRBV7-8 | CASPDRDRNTGELFF
TRBJ1-1 | TRBV5-1 | CASSPGGSPEAFF
TRBJ1-2 | TRBV7-9 | CASSLRDSNYGYTF
TRBJ1-4 | TRBV6-6 | CASRDILTNEKLFF
TRBJ2-2 | TRBV7-2 | CASSPGSFFPGELFF
TRBJ1-3 | TRBV11-2 | CASSLVTQGNTIYF
TRBJ1-2 | TRBV5-1 | CASSLAGPQSIHGYTF
TRBJ2-1 | TRBV27 | CASSLPLWRDRGHEQFF
TRBJ2-1 | TRBV7-7 | CASSAFGGNEQFF
TRBJ1-6 | TRBV7-8 | CASSWSSLKNSPLHF
TRBJ2-7 | TRBV19 | CASSIRQGSYEQYF
TRBJ1-4 | TRBV5-1 | CASSARQAANEKLFF
TRBJ2-7 | TRBV7-9 | CASSLVSGNYEQYF
TRBJ2-5 | TRBV4-1 | CASSQVDGPPQETQYF
TRBJ2-1 | TRBV29-1 | CSGGPYNEQFF
TRBJ2-7 | TRBV4-1 | CASSQVEGGEQYF
TRBJ1-3 | TRBV11-2 | CASSLGQSSGNTIYF
TRBJ1-1 | TRBV6-2/TRBV6-3 | CASSYPGGTVNTEAFF
TRBJ2-3 | TRBV10-3 | CAISNQGLTDTQYF
TRBJ2-3 | TRBV24-1 | CATSDLTGGTDTQYF